This TCR beta chain was found in a study of shared clonotypes between healthy human individuals (dated by TCRdb to the early 2020s). About the study as a whole: The cohort comprised a couple of women and a few men aged 18 to 49 years. Different laboratories and diverse techniques were used to prepare libraries and sequence TCR repertoires, to increase sequencing depth and limit assay-specific biases. Per donor, leukapheresis produced somewhere between about 0.9 and 10 billion PBMCs. For each donor, three plates each were used for CD4 naive and CD4 memory, two plates were used for CD8 naive, and one plate was used for CD8 memory. Blood TCR repertoires of five healthy adults were deeply sequenced to estimate repertoire size and the extent of clonotype sharing between individuals. Study-wide conclusions, independent of this receptor: Sampling was restricted to blood, and TCR repertoires in tissues likely differ from the TCR repertoires found in blood. Clonotypes shared by all four sorted-subset donors showed higher generation probabilities than non-shared clonotypes. About 5% of naive CD4, 3.5% of naive CD8, 2% to 2.5% of memory CD4, and approximately 0.4% of memory CD8 clonotypes were shared across a few donors. Because the study included only a small number of donors, the genetic and exposure-history diversity represented was limited. Based on pairwise subsampling, the degree of clonotype sharing among donors was expected to be affected by sequencing depth. Naive subsets generally had larger estimated clonotype richness than memory subsets did. Even with the large sequencing depth, rarefaction of the sorted-subset datasets indicated that sequencing was incomplete.

Healthy HIV-negative adults with no recently reported acute infections or vaccinations were included as donors. Only Caucasian adults living in Nashville, Tennessee, USA were represented among the donors. CD8 memory samples consisted of magnetically selected CD45RO+ cells combined with CCR7-negative CD45RA+ effector memory (TemRA) cells. Blood was collected by leukapheresis, and PBMCs were isolated by Ficoll-Histopaque density gradient centrifugation and then cryopreserved in liquid nitrogen vapor phase. Analytical flow cytometry was used to check the purity and quantity of every magnetically sorted T cell population. Genomic DNA was isolated from each sorted fraction and quantified by UV absorbance on a Nanodrop 2000c. Note on this clone: It lacks a known antigen. Within one base of it there is no much larger clone, and no base qualities were kept. The same CDR3 also results from other DNA sequences found in this sample.

TCR CDR3 regions were amplified from genomic DNA by multiplex PCR using the deep immunoSEQ assay. Extracted genomic DNA from each cell subset was spread evenly across all wells of several immunoSEQ 96-well plates, with each plate serving as a replicate. Each replicate PCR for sorted subsets received around 0.2 ug genomic DNA, equal to 28,000 or so T cell genomes. Purified libraries were quantified with a Qubit 3.0 fluorometer, sized on a Bioanalyzer 2100, and re-quantified with the KAPA Library Quantification kit. A separate single-read 150-cycle Illumina NextSeq 550 flow cell was used to sequence each immunoSEQ 96-well plate. Per the authors' processing: The immunoSEQ output contained only junctional sequences without quality scores, so filtering could not match that applied to full-length reads. To assign V/J genes and CDR3, sequences were annotated against IMGT germline references using PyIR, a Python wrapper for IgBLAST v1.9. Reads were filtered out if the reads had weak V/J assignments (E-value above 1e-6), no CDR3, stop codons, out-of-frame junctions, or ambiguous translated residues. V3J clonotypes were defined as sequences sharing the same inferred V gene, J gene, and CDR3 amino acid sequence. Percentage overlap between repertoires was calculated by dividing the number of shared unique clonotypes by the size of the smaller repertoire. Repertoire richness was assessed with RTK rarefaction, the Chao1 estimator, and Recon v2.1 estimates of unobserved clonotypes. For all TCRbeta clonotypes obtained by the gDNA method from four donors, generation probabilities were computed with OLGA. This immuneACCESS table, as held by TCRdb, lists in-frame sequences with V and J called but not all clones. Of the missing ones, under half trace to an unresolved V gene in checked studies; the others have no known cause. That table supplies the V and J calls and clone size; D and trimming were determined from the DNA. For this sample the table gives approximately 710,000 clones, of which 90% were detected only once. About a third of the sample is held by the ten biggest clonotypes.

Trimmed from V: 3 bases; trimmed from J: 5 bases; junction bases lacking a gene match: 5. Sequences MNHNS (CDR1) and SASEGT (CDR2) are obtained from the germline V gene. The CDR3 sequence holds 15 residues, the cysteine and phenylalanine included. Kept here is only the CDR3 DNA, which spans 45 bases and is read in frame from base 1. The rearranged chain carries TRBV6-1 and TRBJ2-1; the central 9 bases match TRBD2. Sequenced material: memory CD8+ T cells from PBMCs. This specimen's cell subset or site label, per the study, means: CD45RO+ cells pooled with CCR7-negative TemRA cells. The TCR was taken from a man aged 18 to 29 in good health. Some clones in this sample may be carry-over from other donors' samples. The CDR3 in this case is CASSEKAGGHNEQFF. The DNA reads as follows: TGTGCCAGCAGTGAGAAAGCGGGAGGTCACAATGAGCAGTTCTTC.